Each of the 19 T cell receptor beta chains below was sequenced from the same sample in a study of blood T cell repertoires in COVID-19. TCRdb keeps only in-frame clones here, not all; method: immunoSEQ multiplex PCR. The sample lists over 100,000 clones; approximately 86% were seen once. The material sequenced was peripheral blood. These receptors were obtained from a man aged 45-65 years with active or convalescent COVID-19.

The CDR3 DNA reads TGTGCCAGCATGGGTATCGGGACCTACGAGCAGTACGTC. Translating gives CASMGIGTYEQYV. This chain connects TRBV27 to TRBJ2-7, with D maybe TRBD2 (5 bases). V lost 7 bases and J 2 bases, leaving 12 bases between the germline ends. Germline V lookup: CDR1 MNHEY, CDR2 SMNVEV (reference sequence). This CDR3 has 13 residues.

This clone appeared a single time. The chain joins TRBV5-1 to TRBJ2-5; maybe TRBD1 (6 bases). The CDR3 is made up of 14 amino acids. CDR1 is SGHRS and CDR2 is YFSETQ in the germline V gene. V lost 5 bases and J lost 1, with 12 bases in between. This chain's CDR3 is CASRPGTSQETQYF. In DNA, the CDR3 is TGCGCCAGCAGGCCTGGGACAAGCCAAGAGACCCAGTACTTC. Filled out from reference TRBV5-1 and TRBJ2-5, the complete variable domain reads KAGVTQTPRYLIKTRGQQVTLSCSPISGHRSVSWYQQTPGQGLQFLFEYFSETQRNKGNFPGRFSGRQFSNSRSEMNVSTLELGDSALYLCASRPGTSQETQYFGPGTRLLVL.

The rearrangement uses TRBV7-9 and TRBJ2-5; D ambiguous. V lost 1 base and J 1 base, leaving 7 bases between the germline ends. The CDR3 length is 14 residues. The germline V gene encodes CDR1 SEHNR and CDR2 FQNEAQ (reference sequence). CDR3 nucleotides: TGTGCCAGCAGCTTAGGGGCAGGCCAAGAGACCCAGTACTTC. It is translated as CASSLGAGQETQYF.

This clone has only a few counts. This rearrangement joins TRBV28 to TRBJ2-6, with 8 bases that match TRBD1. V was clipped by 6 bases and J by 7 bases; unmatched bases: 8. The germline CDR1 and CDR2 sequences are MDHEN and SYDVKM. The CDR3 is 15 amino acids. CDR3 coding DNA: TGTGCCAGCAGCAACAGGGGGTGGGGAGCCAACGTCCTGACTTTC. This encodes CASSNRGWGANVLTF.

CDR3 loop: CASSLGGNGYTF. The CDR3 nucleotides read TGTGCCAGCAGTCTAGGAGGAAATGGCTACACCTTC. This chain uses TRBV12-3 or TRBV12-4 with TRBJ1-2; no clear D. Deletions cut 5 bases from V and 6 bases from J, with 10 bases between. This CDR3 is built from 12 residues.

The V and J genes are TRBV3-1 (or the pseudogene TRBV3-2) and TRBJ1-1; 9 positions agree with TRBD1. The CDR3 has 12 residues. The germline V gene has CDR1 LGHDT and CDR2 YNNKEL (reference sequence). The trim removed 8 bases at V and 8 bases at J, leaving 6 bases unmatched. The CDR3 reads CASGQGLGEAFF. Here the CDR3 DNA reads TGTGCCAGCGGACAGGGGCTGGGAGAAGCTTTCTTT.

This clone is a singleton in its sample. The J gene is TRBJ2-1, the V gene TRBV15, with TRBD1 matching 8 bases. CDR1 is LNHNV and CDR2 is YYDKDF in the germline V gene (reference sequence). J gave up 5 bases and V 0 bases, and 15 bases lay outside the gene matches. This CDR3 spans 19 amino acids. As DNA, the CDR3 is TGTGCCACCAGCAGAGATTTATACCTGATTGGACAGGGCGACAATGAGCAGTTCTTC. It codes for CATSRDLYLIGQGDNEQFF.

The chain has TRBV10-1 and TRBJ1-3, with D hard to call. Per the germline V gene, CDR1 is WNHNN and CDR2 is SYGVQD (reference sequence). V lost 2 bases, J lost 6 bases, and 8 bases lay in between. The CDR3 consists of 13 residues. This CDR3 reads CASSEEGENTIYF. The CDR3 DNA is TGCGCCAGCAGTGAGGAAGGAGAAAACACCATATATTTT.

This chain connects TRBV7-2 to TRBJ2-4; 7 bases agree with TRBD1. Germline V gene data show CDR1 as SGHTA and CDR2 as FQGNSA. There are 15 residues in the CDR3. The J segment lost 1 base and the V segment lost 4 bases, leaving 4 bases of the junction unmatched. The CDR3 sequence is CASSYTGVAKNIQYF. The CDR3 region has the DNA TGTGCCAGCAGCTATACAGGGGTGGCCAAAAACATTCAGTACTTC.

This chain joins TRBV6-5 and TRBJ2-7; tentative D call: TRBD1 (5 bases). CDR3 size: 13 residues. With 5 bases removed from V and 4 bases from J, the gap between germline ends came to 12 bases. Germline lookup yields CDR1 MNHEY and CDR2 SVGAGI. This CDR3 reads CASSRDSLYEQYF. The CDR3 region has the DNA TGTGCCAGCAGTCGCGACAGTTTATACGAGCAGTACTTC.

This clone was observed once. DNA of the CDR3: TGCGCCAGCAGCGCGGGACAGGTGGTTGGTAATGAAAAACTGTTTTTT. Amino acid sequence: CASSAGQVVGNEKLFF. This chain links TRBV5-1 with TRBJ1-4; TRBD1 matches at 8 bases. Germline CDR1 is SGHRS and CDR2 is YFSETQ. The CDR3 runs 16 residues. Losses at the gene ends were 4 bases for V and 4 bases for J; bases not matched to a gene: 9.

J is TRBJ1-1 and V is TRBV5-1; 7 bases line up with TRBD1. Germline V CDR1 and CDR2: SGHRS, YFSETQ. V lost 6 bases to trimming and J lost 5 bases; unmatched junction nucleotides: 10. The CDR3 is made up of 14 amino acids. CDR3 bases: TGCGCCAGCAAGCCCGGGACAGAGGGGACTGAAGCTTTCTTT. Translating gives CASKPGTEGTEAFF.

This rearrangement joins TRBV11-3 to TRBJ2-1; 8 nucleotides align to TRBD1. The J segment lost 2 bases and the V segment lost 1 base, leaving 1 base of the junction unmatched. Germline CDR1 is SGHNT and CDR2 is YENEEA. The CDR3 has 15 amino acids. CDR3 residues: CASSLGTGTYNEQFF. As DNA, the CDR3 is TGTGCCAGCAGCTTAGGGACAGGGACCTACAATGAGCAGTTCTTC.

In its sample, this clone was seen once. The chain uses TRBV30 and TRBJ2-3, with 10 positions matching TRBD2. CDR3 length equals 14 residues. After removal of 5 bases from V and 5 bases from J, the junction contained 7 bases not matched to a gene. The germline gives CDR1 GTSNPN, CDR2 SVGIG (reference sequence). In nucleotides, the CDR3 is TGTGCCTGGCTGGAAGCGGGGGGGGTAGATACGCAGTATTTT. Amino acids: CAWLEAGGVDTQYF. Full variable domain (missing parts from reference TRBV30 and TRBJ2-3): SQTIHQWPATLVQPVGSPLSLECTVEGTSNPNLYWYRQAAGRGLQLLFYSVGIGQISSEVPQNLSASRPQDRQFILSSKKLLLSDSGFYLCAWLEAGGVDTQYFGPGTRLTVL.

The chain has TRBV20-1 and TRBJ1-2, with D unresolved. The CDR3 loop spans 15 amino acids. The ends were cut back, 3 bases at V and 3 bases at J, with 17 bases in the middle. From germline, CDR1 is DFQATT and CDR2 SNEGSKA (reference sequence). The CDR3, as DNA: TGCAGTGCTAGTCCCAGGATTGAAACAGACTATGGCTACACCTTC. Translated, it gives CSASPRIETDYGYTF.

The chain combines TRBV5-6 with TRBJ2-2; D perhaps matches TRBD2 (6 bases). The germline CDR1 and CDR2 sequences are SGHDT and YYEEEE. With 0 bases removed from V and 6 bases from J, the gap between germline ends came to 12 bases. The CDR3 loop spans 15 amino acids. The CDR3 sequence is CASSLDSREAGELFF. Written as DNA, the CDR3 is TGTGCCAGCAGCTTGGACTCCAGGGAGGCCGGGGAGCTGTTTTTT.

This sequence joins TRBV19 and TRBJ1-2; TRBD1 agrees at 7 bases. This CDR3 comprises 15 residues. Looked up from germline, CDR1 is LNHDA and CDR2 is SQIVND (reference sequence). V lost 1 base, J lost 7 bases, and 9 bases stayed unmatched. The CDR3 DNA is TGTGCCAGTAGTATAGGACAGGGCACCCGCGGTGGCTACACCTTC. Its translation is CASSIGQGTRGGYTF.

This chain connects TRBV6-2 or TRBV6-3 to TRBJ2-7, with 11 bases matching TRBD2. The V gene's germline CDR1 is MNHEY and CDR2 SVGEGT. The CDR3 contains 15 residues. V dropped 4 bases and J dropped 4; count of bases not matched to a gene: 6. The CDR3 is CASSFAGTSGYEQYV. The DNA of the CDR3 is TGTGCCAGCAGTTTCGCCGGGACTAGCGGTTACGAGCAGTACGTC.

The V gene is TRBV5-8, the J gene TRBJ1-5; D may be TRBD1 (5 bases). The CDR3 totals 13 residues. The V end lost 2 bases, the J end lost 7 bases, and 10 bases lay between the germline ends. Germline V lookup: CDR1 SGHTS, CDR2 YDEGEE. The CDR3 DNA is TGTGCCAGCAGCTTAAGGGGTTGGCAGCCCCAGCATTTT. Protein product: CASSLRGWQPQHF. The complete variable domain, with remaining parts taken from reference TRBV5-8 and TRBJ1-5, reads EAGVTQSPTHLIKTRGQQATLRCSPISGHTSVYWYQQALGLGLQFLLWYDEGEERNRGNFPPRFSGRQFPNYSSELNVNALELEDSALYLCASSLRGWQPQHFGDGTRLSIL.